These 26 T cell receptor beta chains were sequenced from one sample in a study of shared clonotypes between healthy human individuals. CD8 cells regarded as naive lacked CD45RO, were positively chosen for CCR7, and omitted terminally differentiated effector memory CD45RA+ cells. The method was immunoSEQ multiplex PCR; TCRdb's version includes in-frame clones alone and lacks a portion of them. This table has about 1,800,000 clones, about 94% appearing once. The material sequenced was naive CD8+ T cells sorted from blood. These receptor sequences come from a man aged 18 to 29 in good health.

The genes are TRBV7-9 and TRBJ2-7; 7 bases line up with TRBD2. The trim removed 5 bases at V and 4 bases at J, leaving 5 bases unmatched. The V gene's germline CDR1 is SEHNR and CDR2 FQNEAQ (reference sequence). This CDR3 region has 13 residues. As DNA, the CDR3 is TGTGCCAGCAGCATATCTAGCGGTTACGAGCAGTACTTC. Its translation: CASSISSGYEQYF.

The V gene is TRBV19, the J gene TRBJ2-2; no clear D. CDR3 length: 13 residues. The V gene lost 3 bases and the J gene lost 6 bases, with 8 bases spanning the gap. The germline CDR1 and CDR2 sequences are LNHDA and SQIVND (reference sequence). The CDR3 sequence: CASSMGSAGELFF. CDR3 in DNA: TGTGCCAGTAGTATGGGGTCCGCCGGGGAGCTGTTTTTT.

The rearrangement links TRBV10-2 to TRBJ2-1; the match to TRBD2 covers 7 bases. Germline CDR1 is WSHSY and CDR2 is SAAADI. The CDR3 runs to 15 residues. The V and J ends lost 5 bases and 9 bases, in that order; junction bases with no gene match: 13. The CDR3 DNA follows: TGCGCCAGCAGTCTTGGGGCGGGAGACTCTAGTGAGCAGTTCTTC. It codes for CASSLGAGDSSEQFF.

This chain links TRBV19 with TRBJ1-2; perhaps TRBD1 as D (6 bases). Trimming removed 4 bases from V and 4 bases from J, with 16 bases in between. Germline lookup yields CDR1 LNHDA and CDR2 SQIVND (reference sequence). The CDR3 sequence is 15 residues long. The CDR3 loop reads CASSNYREGLYGYTF. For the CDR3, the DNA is TGTGCCAGTAGTAACTACAGGGAAGGGCTCTATGGCTACACCTTC.

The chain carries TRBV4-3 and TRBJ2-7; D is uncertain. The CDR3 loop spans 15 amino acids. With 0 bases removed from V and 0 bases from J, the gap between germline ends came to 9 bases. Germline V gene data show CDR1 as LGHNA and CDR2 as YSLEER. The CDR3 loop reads CASSQDYHVSYEQYF. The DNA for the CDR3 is TGCGCCAGCAGCCAAGATTATCATGTCTCCTACGAGCAGTACTTC.

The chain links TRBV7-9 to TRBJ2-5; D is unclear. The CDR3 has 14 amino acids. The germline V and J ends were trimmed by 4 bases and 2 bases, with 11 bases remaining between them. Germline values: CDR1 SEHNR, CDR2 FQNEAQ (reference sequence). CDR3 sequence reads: CASSSPNTQETQYF. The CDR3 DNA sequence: TGTGCCAGCAGCTCCCCGAATACACAAGAGACCCAGTACTTC.

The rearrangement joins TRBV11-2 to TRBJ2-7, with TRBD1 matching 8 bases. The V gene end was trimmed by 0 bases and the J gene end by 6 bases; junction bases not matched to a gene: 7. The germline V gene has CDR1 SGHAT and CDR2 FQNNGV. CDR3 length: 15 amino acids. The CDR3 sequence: CASSLEAGGSLEQYF. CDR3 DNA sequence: TGTGCCAGCAGCTTAGAGGCAGGGGGCTCGCTCGAGCAGTACTTC.

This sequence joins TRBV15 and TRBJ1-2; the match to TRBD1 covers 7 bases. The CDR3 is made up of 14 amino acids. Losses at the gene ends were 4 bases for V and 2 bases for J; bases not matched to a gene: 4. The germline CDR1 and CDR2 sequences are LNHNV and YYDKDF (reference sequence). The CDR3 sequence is CATSKGQPNYGYTF. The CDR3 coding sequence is TGTGCCACCAGCAAGGGACAGCCCAACTATGGCTACACCTTC.

The CDR3, as DNA: TGTGCCACCGTAGGGGGGTCAGATACGCAGTATTTT. Amino acids: CATVGGSDTQYF. The rearrangement joins TRBV2 to TRBJ2-3; D may be TRBD1 or TRBD2 (6 bases each). The V end was cut by 10 bases, the J end by 4 bases, with 12 bases between. Germline CDR1 and CDR2: SNHLY and FYNNEI. The CDR3 consists of 12 residues.

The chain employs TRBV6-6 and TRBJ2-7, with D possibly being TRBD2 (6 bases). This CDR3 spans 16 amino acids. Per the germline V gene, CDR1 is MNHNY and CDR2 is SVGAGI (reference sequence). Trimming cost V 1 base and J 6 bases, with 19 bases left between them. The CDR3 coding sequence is TGTGCCAGCAGTTACTGGGTCGCGGGAACGGACGCCGAGCAGTACTTC. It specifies CASSYWVAGTDAEQYF.

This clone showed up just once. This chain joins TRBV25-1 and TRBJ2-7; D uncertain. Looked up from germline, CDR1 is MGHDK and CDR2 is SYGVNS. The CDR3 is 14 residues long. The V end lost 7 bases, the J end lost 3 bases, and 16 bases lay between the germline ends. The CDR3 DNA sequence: TGTGCCAGCACAGAGTCCGAGTCTAGCTACGAGCAGTACTTC. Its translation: CASTESESSYEQYF.

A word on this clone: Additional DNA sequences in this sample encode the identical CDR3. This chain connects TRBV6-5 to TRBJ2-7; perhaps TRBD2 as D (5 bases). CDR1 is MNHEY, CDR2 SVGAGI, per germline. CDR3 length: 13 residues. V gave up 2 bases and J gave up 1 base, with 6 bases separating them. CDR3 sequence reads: CASSYRTSYEQYF. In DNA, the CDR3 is TGTGCCAGCAGTTACAGGACTTCCTACGAGCAGTACTTC.

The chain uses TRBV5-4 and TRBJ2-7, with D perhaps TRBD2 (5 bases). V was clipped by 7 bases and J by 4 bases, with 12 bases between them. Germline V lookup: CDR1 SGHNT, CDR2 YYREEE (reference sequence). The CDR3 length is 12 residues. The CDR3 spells CASSSQRYEQYF. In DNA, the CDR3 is TGTGCCAGCTCTTCCCAGCGGTACGAGCAGTACTTC.

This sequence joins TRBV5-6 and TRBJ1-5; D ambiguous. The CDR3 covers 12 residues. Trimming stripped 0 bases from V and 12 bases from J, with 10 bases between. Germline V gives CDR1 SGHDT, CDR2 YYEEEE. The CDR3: CASSLGHSDQHF. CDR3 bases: TGTGCCAGCAGCTTGGGGCACTCCGACCAGCATTTT.

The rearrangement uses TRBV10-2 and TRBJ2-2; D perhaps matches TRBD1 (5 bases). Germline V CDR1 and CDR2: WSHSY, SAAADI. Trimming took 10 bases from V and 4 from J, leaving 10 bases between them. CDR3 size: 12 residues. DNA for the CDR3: TGCGCCATTGAGCAGGGCACCGGGGAGCTGTTTTTT. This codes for CAIEQGTGELFF.

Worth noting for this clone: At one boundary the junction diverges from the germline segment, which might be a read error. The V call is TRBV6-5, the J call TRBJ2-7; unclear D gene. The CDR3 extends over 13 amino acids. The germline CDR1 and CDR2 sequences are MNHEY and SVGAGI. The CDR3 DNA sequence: TGCGCCAGCAGTGAAGACCTTCGGTACGAGCAGTACTTC. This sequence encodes CASSEDLRYEQYF.

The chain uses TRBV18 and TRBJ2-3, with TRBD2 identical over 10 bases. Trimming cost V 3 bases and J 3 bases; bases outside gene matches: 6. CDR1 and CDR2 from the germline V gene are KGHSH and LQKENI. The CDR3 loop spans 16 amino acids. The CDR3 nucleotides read TGTGCCAGCTCACCGGCCAGCGGGGGGGCAACAGATACGCAGTATTTT. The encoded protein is CASSPASGGATDTQYF. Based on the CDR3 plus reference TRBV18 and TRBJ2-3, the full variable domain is NAGVMQNPRHLVRRRGQEARLRCSPMKGHSHVYWYRQLPEEGLKFMVYLQKENIIDESGMPKERFSAEFPKEGPSILRIQQVVRGDSAAYFCASSPASGGATDTQYFGPGTRLTVL.

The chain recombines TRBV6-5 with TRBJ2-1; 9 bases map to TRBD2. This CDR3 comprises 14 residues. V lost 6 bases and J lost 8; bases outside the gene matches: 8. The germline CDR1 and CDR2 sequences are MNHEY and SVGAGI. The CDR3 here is CASRLLAGSDEQFF. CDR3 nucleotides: TGTGCCAGCAGATTACTAGCGGGTAGCGATGAGCAGTTCTTC.

The chain's CDR3 is CASSSLVDSSYNEQFF. The CDR3, as DNA: TGTGCCAGCAGCTCACTCGTGGACAGCTCCTACAATGAGCAGTTCTTC. The rearrangement links TRBV7-9 to TRBJ2-1, with D perhaps matching TRBD1 (6 bases). The CDR3 spans 16 residues. Germline CDR1 reads SEHNR; CDR2 reads FQNEAQ (reference sequence). The V end lost 4 bases, the J end lost 0 bases, and 13 bases lay between the germline ends.

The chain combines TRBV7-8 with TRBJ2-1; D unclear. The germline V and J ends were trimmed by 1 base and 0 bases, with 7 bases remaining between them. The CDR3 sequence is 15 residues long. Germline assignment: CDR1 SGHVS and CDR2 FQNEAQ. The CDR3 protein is CASSLGLSSYNEQFF. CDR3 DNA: TGTGCCAGCAGCTTAGGCCTGAGCTCCTACAATGAGCAGTTCTTC.

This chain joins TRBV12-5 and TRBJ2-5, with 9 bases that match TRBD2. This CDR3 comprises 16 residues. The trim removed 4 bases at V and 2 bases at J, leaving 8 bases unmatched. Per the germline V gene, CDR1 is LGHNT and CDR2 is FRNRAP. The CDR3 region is CASGSLGAGGQETQYF. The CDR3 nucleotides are TGTGCTAGTGGTTCCCTCGGAGCGGGAGGACAAGAGACCCAGTACTTC.

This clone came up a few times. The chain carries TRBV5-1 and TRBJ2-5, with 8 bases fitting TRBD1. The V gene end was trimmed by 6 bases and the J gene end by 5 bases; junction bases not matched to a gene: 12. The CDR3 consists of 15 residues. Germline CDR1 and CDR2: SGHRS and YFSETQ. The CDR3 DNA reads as TGCGCCAGCACGGACAGGGTTGGAGCGAGGGAGACCCAGTACTTC. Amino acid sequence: CASTDRVGARETQYF.

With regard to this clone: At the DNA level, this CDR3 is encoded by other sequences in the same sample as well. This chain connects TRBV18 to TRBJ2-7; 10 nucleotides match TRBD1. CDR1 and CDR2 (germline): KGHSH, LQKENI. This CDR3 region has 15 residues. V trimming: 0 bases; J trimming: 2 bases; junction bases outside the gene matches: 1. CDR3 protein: CASSPPGQGPYEQYF. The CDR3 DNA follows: TGTGCCAGCTCACCACCGGGACAGGGGCCCTACGAGCAGTACTTC.

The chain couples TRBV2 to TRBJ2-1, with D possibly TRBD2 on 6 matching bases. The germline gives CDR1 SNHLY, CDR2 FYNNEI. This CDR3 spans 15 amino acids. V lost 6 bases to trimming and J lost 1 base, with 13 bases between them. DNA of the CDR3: TGTGCCAGCAGGGCCGGGACTGCATCCTACAATGAGCAGTTCTTC. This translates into CASRAGTASYNEQFF.

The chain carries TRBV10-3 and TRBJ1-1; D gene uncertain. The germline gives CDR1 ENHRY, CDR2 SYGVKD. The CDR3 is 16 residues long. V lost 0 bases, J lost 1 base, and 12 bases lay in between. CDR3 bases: TGTGCCATCAGTGAGTCGATGTCGATCCCGAACACTGAAGCTTTCTTT. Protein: CAISESMSIPNTEAFF.

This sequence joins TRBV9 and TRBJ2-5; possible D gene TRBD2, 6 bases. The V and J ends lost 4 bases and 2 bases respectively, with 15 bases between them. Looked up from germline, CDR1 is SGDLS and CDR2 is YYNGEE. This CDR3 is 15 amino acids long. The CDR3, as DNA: TGTGCCAGCAGCCCTCTTGGCGGGGATCAAGAGACCCAGTACTTC. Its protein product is CASSPLGGDQETQYF.